This entry is about one T cell receptor (beta chain). This clonotype was counted at least ten times. What antigen it recognizes has not been identified. Nothing much larger sits one base from this clone, and base qualities are not available. The CDR3 sequence holds 16 residues, the cysteine and phenylalanine included. Just CDR3 DNA is preserved here, 48 bases in frame from base 1. CDR1 and CDR2 (DFQATT, SNEGSKA) derive from the germline V gene (reference sequence). The germline V end is reduced by 5 bases and the J end by 0 bases; junction bases left unmatched: 8. This entry is derived from a study of T cells in Graves' hyperthyroidism and ophthalmopathy (dated by TCRdb to between 2018 and 2021). Context from the whole study: Peripheral blood samples were taken at initial diagnosis, before any treatment was given. A discovery cohort of roughly 96 patients, approximately 45 with Graves' ophthalmopathy and approximately 55 with stable Graves' hyperthyroidism, was used to find distinguishing TCR V-J signatures. Prospective prediction of ophthalmopathy was tested in an independent validation cohort consisting of fewer than 20 hyperthyroidism patients and approximately 16 patients who later progressed to ophthalmopathy. The 100 discovery patients were randomly divided into training and test sets at a 7:3 ratio. In addition, the study compared T-cell repertoires in thyroid tissue and in blood from several Graves' hyperthyroidism patients. Once sampling was done, hyperthyroidism patients were given methimazole at a starting dose of 30 mg daily, whereas ophthalmopathy patients were given high-dose intravenous methylprednisolone. The paper reports TCR Vbeta CDR3 sequencing of approximately 140 peripheral blood samples: 40 or so ophthalmopathy, over 70 hyperthyroidism and around 17 progressor patients.

The TCR beta CDR3 regions were amplified from RNA transcripts. A first-round RT-PCR of the TCR CDR3 used the HTBI primer set with the Qiagen OneStep RT-PCR kit. Libraries were constructed in a second round of multiplex PCR, after which size selection and purification were performed. The libraries were sequenced on an Illumina HiSeq2000 using paired-end 100 bp reads. In the authors' own workflow: SOAPnuke was used to process the raw data, removing reads that contained adapters or uncalled bases, had a mean Phred below 15, or lacked an exact match to the constant primer or identifier. High-quality paired reads were merged using COPE v1.2.5, and each unique nucleotide sequence was defined as a clonotype. Clonotypes were aligned to IMGT TRBV, TRBD and TRBJ reference segments using MiTCR v1.1. Analysis was restricted to V-J combinations with a frequency above 0.0001, which covered over 98% of repertoires. A TCS score was defined as the ratio of F50 (clonal expansion) to E x V (chaos), with BLOSUM62-based TCRdist applied between CDR3 peptides within each V-J. Welch's t-statistics and random forest reduced around 550 V-J features to 13, which were used in a naive Bayes classifier (R e1071). Clones were called with MiXCR by TCRdb after fastp trimmed the public reads at Q25, and only in-frame beta chains were retained. Entries that share a CDR3 protein sequence are merged under the most common genes and DNA. The V and J calls, along with clone size, are taken from TCRdb and not from the paper's own processing. Recorded for this sample are around 600,000 distinct CDR3 sequences; around 15% of them occurred a single time. The top ten clonotypes cover 2.5% to 4% of the sample.

Moderately to severely active disease, a Clinical Activity Score of at least 3, a NOSPECS grade of at least 4, and a duration under 3 months were present in ophthalmopathy patients. The study excluded patients with uncontrolled infections, other autoimmune diseases, pregnancy or lactation. Clinical symptoms, serum thyroxine and TRAb, thyroid ultrasound, and orbital computed tomography formed the basis for the diagnoses. PBMCs were isolated from 8 to 10 ml of fresh peripheral blood by Ficoll-Paque density gradient centrifugation. Trizol reagent was used to extract total RNA, and RNA quality was then checked on an Agilent 2100 Bioanalyzer. What the work shows at the level of the full study, not this receptor alone: Most expanded thyroid clonotypes (frequency above 0.001) were also found in blood, which suggests that blood repertoires may mirror thyroid immune responses. During validation, the model predicted progression to ophthalmopathy a median of approximately 6 months ahead of onset, with almost 71% sensitivity and about 72% specificity. Sample size was not statistically predetermined, and blinding of investigators to group allocation was not performed. A model built on a 13 V-J signature distinguished ophthalmopathy from stable hyperthyroidism, reaching over 85% sensitivity and about 81% specificity in cross-validation and 80%/75% in testing.

The rearranged chain carries TRBV20-1 and TRBJ2-3; the central 10 bases match TRBD2. The specimen sequenced was blood. The source is a woman between 40 and 50 years old with Graves' ophthalmopathy. The bases are TGCAGTGCTGAAACCGGGACTAGCGCTAGCACAGATACGCAGTATTTT. Translation gives CSAETGTSASTDTQYF.